This T cell receptor (beta chain) was profiled in a study of OX40 agonist ivuxolimab in advanced cancers. The V end lost 5 bases, the J end lost 9 bases, and 17 bases lay between the germline ends. The CDR3 spans 14 residues. Germline CDR1 and CDR2: SGHTA and FQGTGA. The data were produced by immunoSEQ multiplex PCR, yet TCRdb's version contains in-frame clones alone and is incomplete. Here the sample spans 50,000 to 65,000 clones, approximately 90% being singletons. The chain is built from TRBV7-3 and TRBJ2-1; D could derive from TRBD1 or TRBD2 (5 bases each). The receptor's source is an adult with an advanced solid tumor such as melanoma, head and neck, liver or kidney cancer. The sequencing here drew on CD4+ or CD8+ T cells sorted from blood, taken in a trial of the OX40 agonist ivuxolimab. For the CDR3, the DNA is TGTGCCAGCAGCCCCTCGGGACCCCGGACTGAGCAGTTCTTC. Protein: CASSPSGPRTEQFF.